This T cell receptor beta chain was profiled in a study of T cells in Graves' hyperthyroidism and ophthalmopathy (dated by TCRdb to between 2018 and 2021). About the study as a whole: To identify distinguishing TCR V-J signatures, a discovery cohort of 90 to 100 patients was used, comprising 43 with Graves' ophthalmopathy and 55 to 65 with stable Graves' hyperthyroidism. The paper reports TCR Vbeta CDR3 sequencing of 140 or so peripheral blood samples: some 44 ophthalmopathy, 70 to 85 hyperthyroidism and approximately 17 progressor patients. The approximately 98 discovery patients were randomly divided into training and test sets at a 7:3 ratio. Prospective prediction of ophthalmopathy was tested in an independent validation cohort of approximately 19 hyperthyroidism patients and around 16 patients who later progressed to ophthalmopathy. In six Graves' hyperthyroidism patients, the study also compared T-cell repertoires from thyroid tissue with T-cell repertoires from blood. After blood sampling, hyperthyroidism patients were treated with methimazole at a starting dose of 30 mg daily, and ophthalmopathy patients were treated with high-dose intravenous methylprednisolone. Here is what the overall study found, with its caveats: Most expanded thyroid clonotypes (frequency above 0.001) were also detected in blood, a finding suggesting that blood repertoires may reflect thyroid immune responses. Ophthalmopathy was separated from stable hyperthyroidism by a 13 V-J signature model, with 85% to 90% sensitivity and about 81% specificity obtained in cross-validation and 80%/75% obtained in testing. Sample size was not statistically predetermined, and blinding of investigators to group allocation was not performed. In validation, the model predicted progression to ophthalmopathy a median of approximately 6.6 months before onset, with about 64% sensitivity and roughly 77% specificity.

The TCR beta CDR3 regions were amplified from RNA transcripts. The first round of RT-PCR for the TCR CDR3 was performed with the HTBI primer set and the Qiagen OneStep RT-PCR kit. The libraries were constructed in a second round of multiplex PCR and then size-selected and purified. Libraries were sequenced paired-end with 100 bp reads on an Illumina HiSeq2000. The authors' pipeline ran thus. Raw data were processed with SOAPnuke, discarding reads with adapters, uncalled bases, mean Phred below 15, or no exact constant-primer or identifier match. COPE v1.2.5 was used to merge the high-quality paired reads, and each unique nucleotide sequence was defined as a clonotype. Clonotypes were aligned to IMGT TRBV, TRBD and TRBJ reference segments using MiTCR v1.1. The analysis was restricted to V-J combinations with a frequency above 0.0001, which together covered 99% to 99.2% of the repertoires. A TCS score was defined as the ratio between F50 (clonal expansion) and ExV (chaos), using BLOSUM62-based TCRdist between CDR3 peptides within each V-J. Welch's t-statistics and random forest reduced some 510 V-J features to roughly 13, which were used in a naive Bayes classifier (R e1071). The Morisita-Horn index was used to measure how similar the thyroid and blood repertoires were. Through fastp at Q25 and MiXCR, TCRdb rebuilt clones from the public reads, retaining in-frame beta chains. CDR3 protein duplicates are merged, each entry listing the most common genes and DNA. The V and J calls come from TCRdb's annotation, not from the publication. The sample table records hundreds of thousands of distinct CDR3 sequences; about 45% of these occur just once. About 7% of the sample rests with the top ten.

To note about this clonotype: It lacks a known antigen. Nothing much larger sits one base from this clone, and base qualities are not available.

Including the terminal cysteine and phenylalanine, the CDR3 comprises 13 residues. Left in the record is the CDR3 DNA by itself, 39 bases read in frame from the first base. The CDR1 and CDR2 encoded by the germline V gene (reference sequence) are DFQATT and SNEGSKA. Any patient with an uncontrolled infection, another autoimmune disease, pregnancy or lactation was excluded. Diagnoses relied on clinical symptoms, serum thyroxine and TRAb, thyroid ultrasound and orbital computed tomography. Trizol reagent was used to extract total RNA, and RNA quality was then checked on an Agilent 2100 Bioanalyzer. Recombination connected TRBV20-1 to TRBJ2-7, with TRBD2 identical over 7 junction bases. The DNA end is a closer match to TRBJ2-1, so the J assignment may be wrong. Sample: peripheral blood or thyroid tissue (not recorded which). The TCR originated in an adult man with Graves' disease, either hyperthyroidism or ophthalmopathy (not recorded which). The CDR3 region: CSATGTTYNEQFF. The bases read TGCAGTGCAACCGGGACTACTTACAATGAGCAGTTCTTC.